The next 31 T cell receptor beta chains were all read from a single sample in a study of control samples from healthy donors and cancer patients. Profiling relied on immunoSEQ multiplex PCR, and the TCRdb table lists in-frame clones only, not all of them. The table includes some 140,000 clones, 80% to 90% detected once. Material: blood. These receptors were collected from a woman aged 25 to 39 in good health.

The chain is built from TRBV2 and TRBJ1-4; D remains ambiguous. The CDR3 loop spans 12 amino acids. Germline loops: CDR1 SNHLY, CDR2 FYNNEI. Trimming shortened V by 5 bases and J by 5 bases, and 6 bases separated the two germline ends. The CDR3 loop is CASSRINEKLFF. The CDR3, as DNA: TGTGCCAGCAGTCGCATAAATGAAAAACTGTTTTTT.

This clone has more than one count but fewer than ten. The chain links TRBV6-4 to TRBJ2-5, with TRBD1 as a possible D gene (6 bases). V was cut by 4 bases and J by 5 bases, with 17 bases left in between. The germline CDR1 and CDR2 sequences are MRHNA and SNTAGT. CDR3 length: 15 amino acids. CDR3 DNA: TGTGCCAGCAGTGTTGGCAGGGGCGTTGTGGAGACCCAGTACTTC. As protein: CASSVGRGVVETQYF.

This rearrangement joins TRBV18 to TRBJ1-2, with D possibly TRBD1 on 6 matching bases. CDR1 is KGHSH, CDR2 LQKENI, per germline. The germline V and J ends were trimmed by 0 bases and 7 bases, with 9 bases remaining between them. This CDR3 spans 13 amino acids. CDR3 region: CASSPPNRVGYTF. The DNA of the CDR3 is TGTGCCAGCTCACCACCGAACAGGGTTGGCTACACCTTC.

This chain uses TRBV3-1 (or the pseudogene TRBV3-2) with TRBJ1-1; no firm D call. Germline-derived CDR1 and CDR2 are LGHDT and YNNKEL (reference sequence). V was clipped by 0 bases and J by 4 bases, with 15 bases between them. This CDR3 is 16 amino acids long. CDR3 amino acids: CASSQEPLEGGTEAFF. The CDR3 DNA sequence: TGTGCCAGCAGCCAAGAACCCTTAGAGGGAGGCACTGAAGCTTTCTTT.

V and J are TRBV28 and TRBJ1-4; TRBD1 aligns across 7 bases. Germline trimming cut 2 bases from V and 2 bases from J; bases unmatched to any gene: 2. The CDR3 is made up of 15 amino acids. The germline gives CDR1 MDHEN, CDR2 SYDVKM. The CDR3 nucleotides are TGTGCCAGCAGTTTAGGGGACAGTACTAATGAAAAACTGTTTTTT. Its translation: CASSLGDSTNEKLFF.

This chain uses TRBV3-1 (or the pseudogene TRBV3-2) with TRBJ2-7; D is unclear. V gave up 4 bases and J gave up 2 bases, with 15 bases separating them. Germline CDR1 and CDR2: LGHDT and YNNKEL (reference sequence). CDR3 size: 15 residues. The CDR3 here is CASSRHAGVPYEQYF. Here the CDR3 DNA reads TGTGCCAGCAGCCGTCACGCAGGCGTCCCCTACGAGCAGTACTTC.

The rearrangement links TRBV29-1 to TRBJ1-3, with 9 bases fitting TRBD1. Germline values: CDR1 SQVTM, CDR2 ANQGSEA. The CDR3 runs to 13 residues. V shed 7 bases and J 2 bases; nucleotides not matched to a gene: 3. The CDR3 protein is CSARTGAGNTIYF. CDR3 DNA sequence: TGCAGCGCCAGGACAGGGGCTGGAAACACCATATATTTT.

The chain recombines TRBV6-5 with TRBJ1-4, with TRBD1 matching 9 bases. This CDR3 is 16 amino acids long. Germline CDR1 is MNHEY and CDR2 is SVGAGI. V lost 4 bases and J lost 3; bases outside the gene matches: 6. CDR3 sequence reads: CASSLGQGLANEKLFF. The CDR3 nucleotides read TGTGCCAGCAGTTTGGGACAGGGCTTAGCTAATGAAAAACTGTTTTTT.

The sample holds one count of this clone. J is TRBJ2-2 and V is TRBV10-3, with D maybe TRBD2 (6 bases). This CDR3 contains 16 residues. Deletions cut 3 bases from V and 7 bases from J, with 18 bases between. CDR1 and CDR2 (germline): ENHRY, SYGVKD. The CDR3 DNA sequence: TGTGCCATCAGTGAAGATCGGTACGGGGGTGACGGGGAGCTGTTTTTT. It translates to CAISEDRYGGDGELFF.

Here the CDR3 DNA reads TGTGCCAGCAGCCCCATGACAGGGGTAAACGGGGAGCTGTTTTTT. It translates to CASSPMTGVNGELFF. The chain couples TRBV5-4 to TRBJ2-2; TRBD1 aligns across 8 bases. V lost 4 bases to trimming and J lost 7 bases; unmatched junction nucleotides: 9. CDR3 size: 15 residues. CDR1 SGHNT and CDR2 YYREEE come from the germline V gene (reference sequence). The whole variable domain, filled in from reference TRBV5-4 and TRBJ2-2, reads ETGVTQSPTHLIKTRGQQVTLRCSSQSGHNTVSWYQQALGQGPQFIFQYYREEENGRGNFPPRFSGLQFPNYSSELNVNALELDDSALYLCASSPMTGVNGELFFGEGSRLTVL.

The chain has TRBV3-1 (or the pseudogene TRBV3-2) and TRBJ2-7; tentatively, D is TRBD1 (6 bases). Trimming shortened V by 2 bases and J by 3 bases, and 17 bases separated the two germline ends. In germline, CDR1 is LGHDT, CDR2 YNNKEL (reference sequence). This CDR3 region has 16 residues. DNA of the CDR3: TGTGCCAGCAGCCAACAACCAGGGACATTCAACTACGAGCAGTACTTC. It is translated as CASSQQPGTFNYEQYF.

The CDR3 spells CASGGFGDGYTF. CDR3 nucleotides: TGTGCCAGCGGCGGTTTCGGGGATGGCTACACCTTC. This chain links TRBV7-3 with TRBJ1-2; D is unclear. CDR1 SGHTA and CDR2 FQGTGA come from the germline V gene. The CDR3 runs to 12 residues. Trimming cost V 8 bases and J 6 bases, with 13 bases left between them.

The chain is built from TRBV7-3 and TRBJ2-1; no firm D call. The V end lost 6 bases, the J end lost 8 bases, and 17 bases lay between the germline ends. CDR1 is SGHTA, CDR2 FQGTGA, per germline. This CDR3 comprises 14 residues. CDR3 residues: CASRGSPVTDEQFF. The CDR3 DNA follows: TGTGCCAGCAGAGGTAGCCCCGTGACGGATGAGCAGTTCTTC.

The gene calls are TRBV19 and TRBJ2-1; 15 positions agree with TRBD2. The CDR3 sequence is 14 residues long. V gave up 1 base and J gave up 14 bases; unmatched junction bases: 3. Per germline, CDR1 LNHDA and CDR2 SQIVND (reference sequence). CDR3: CASSIGTSGRAEFF. The DNA for the CDR3 is TGTGCCAGTAGTATAGGGACTAGCGGGAGGGCCGAGTTCTTC.

V is TRBV6-5 and J is TRBJ1-4, with D uncertain. Trimming removed 5 bases at V and 6 bases at J, with 10 bases between. The germline CDR1 and CDR2 sequences are MNHEY and SVGAGI. There are 13 residues in the CDR3. CDR3 nucleotides: TGTGCCAGCAGTCAGAGGACCGATGAAAAACTGTTTTTT. The encoded protein is CASSQRTDEKLFF.

The chain carries TRBV7-2 and TRBJ2-1; 9 bases fit TRBD1. The CDR3 is 13 residues long. Trimming at V came to 7 bases and at J to 15 bases, leaving 13 bases not matched to a gene. CDR1 SGHTA and CDR2 FQGNSA come from the germline V gene. The CDR3 spells CASTETPGQGPFF. CDR3 nucleotides: TGTGCCAGCACCGAGACCCCGGGACAGGGCCCGTTCTTC.

This chain connects TRBV3-1 (or the pseudogene TRBV3-2) to TRBJ2-1; D is possibly TRBD2 (5 bases). The germline V gene has CDR1 LGHDT and CDR2 YNNKEL (reference sequence). CDR3 length: 13 residues. Trimming stripped 1 base from V and 7 bases from J, with 8 bases between. CDR3 sequence: CASSQVQRNEQFF. CDR3 DNA sequence: TGTGCCAGCAGCCAAGTACAGCGGAATGAGCAGTTCTTC.

A single count supports this clone. V and J are TRBV29-1 and TRBJ1-4; D perhaps matches TRBD1 (6 bases). The germline V gene encodes CDR1 SQVTM and CDR2 ANQGSEA. V was trimmed by 7 bases and J by 0 bases, leaving 12 bases between them. The CDR3 sequence is 14 residues long. In DNA, the CDR3 is TGCAGCGGCCGGGACACAGCAACTAATGAAAAACTGTTTTTT. Amino acids: CSGRDTATNEKLFF.

The CDR3 DNA reads as TGCGCCAGCAGCGGGGGACTAGCGGACAATGAGCAGTTCTTC. This translates into CASSGGLADNEQFF. V is TRBV5-1 and J is TRBJ2-1; 11 bases are shared with TRBD2. Germline CDR1 is SGHRS and CDR2 is YFSETQ. The CDR3 covers 14 residues. V was pared by 4 bases and J by 5 bases, with 2 bases of the junction left unmatched.

The chain carries TRBV7-6 and TRBJ2-3, with 7 bases lining up with TRBD1. Trimming at V came to 3 bases and at J to 3 bases, leaving 9 bases not matched to a gene. The V gene's germline CDR1 is SGHVS and CDR2 FNYEAQ. The CDR3 spans 16 residues. This CDR3 reads CASSFTGQAGTDTQYF. DNA of the CDR3: TGTGCCAGCAGCTTTACCGGACAGGCCGGGACAGATACGCAGTATTTT.

Comment on this clone: The junction and the germline gene differ at one end; a read error may be behind it. The chain has TRBV3-1 (or the pseudogene TRBV3-2) and TRBJ2-7, with D uncertain. The CDR3 sequence is 11 residues long. The germline V gene encodes CDR1 LGHDT and CDR2 YNNKEL (reference sequence). The CDR3 DNA follows: TGTGCCAGCACCCAAGGATACGAGCAGTACTTC. It translates to CASTQGYEQYF.

The V and J genes are TRBV19 and TRBJ1-2; 10 nucleotides align to TRBD1. Trimming cost V 7 bases and J 0 bases; bases outside gene matches: 8. The germline CDR1 and CDR2 sequences are LNHDA and SQIVND (reference sequence). This CDR3 has 16 amino acids. This chain's CDR3 is CASMRGTGEANYGYTF. Written as DNA, the CDR3 is TGTGCCAGTATGAGAGGGACAGGGGAAGCTAACTATGGCTACACCTTC.

V is TRBV7-2 and J is TRBJ2-1; D is unclear. Trimming took off 8 bases at V and 6 bases at J, with 14 bases between the two ends. Germline-derived CDR1 and CDR2 are SGHTA and FQGNSA. CDR3 length: 13 amino acids. The CDR3 reads CASRRIAANEQFF. CDR3 nucleotide sequence: TGTGCCAGCCGACGAATCGCCGCCAATGAGCAGTTCTTC. Looking up the rest from reference TRBV7-2 and TRBJ2-1 gives the full variable domain: GAGVSQSPSNKVTEKGKDVELRCDPISGHTALYWYRQSLGQGLEFLIYFQGNSAPDKSGLPSDRFSAERTGGSVSTLTIQRTQQEDSAVYLCASRRIAANEQFFGPGTRLTVL.

The rearrangement links TRBV5-1 to TRBJ1-2; TRBD1 is a possible D gene (5 bases). There are 13 residues in the CDR3. Trimming removed 5 bases from V and 4 bases from J, with 12 bases in between. Germline values: CDR1 SGHRS, CDR2 YFSETQ. The CDR3 bases are TGCGCCAGCAGACCAGACAGCTCCTATGGCTACACCTTC. It yields the protein CASRPDSSYGYTF.

Only one count was recorded for this clone. Written as DNA, the CDR3 is TGTGCCAGCAGCTCTACAGGCGGGTGGAGGGGCAATGAGCAGTTCTTC. Encoded protein: CASSSTGGWRGNEQFF. The chain combines TRBV7-3 with TRBJ2-1; possible D gene TRBD2, 6 bases. The CDR3 consists of 16 residues. CDR1 and CDR2 from the germline V gene are SGHTA and FQGTGA. V lost 4 bases and J lost 6, with 19 bases in between.

This chain uses TRBV5-6 with TRBJ1-2; 7 bases match TRBD1. The CDR3 runs to 15 residues. In germline, CDR1 is SGHDT, CDR2 YYEEEE. The junction had 9 bases not matched to a gene; V was cut back by 4 bases and J by 3 bases. CDR3 protein: CASSPTTGVDYGYTF. CDR3 nucleotides: TGTGCCAGCAGCCCAACCACAGGGGTTGACTATGGCTACACCTTC.

This clone was observed a handful of times. The chain couples TRBV11-2 to TRBJ1-4; D is undetermined. Trimming took off 5 bases at V and 3 bases at J, with 13 bases between the two ends. The CDR3 totals 15 residues. Germline V CDR1 and CDR2: SGHAT, FQNNGV. CDR3 coding DNA: TGTGCCAGCAGCCTCGAGGGTATATCTAATGAAAAACTGTTTTTT. It translates to CASSLEGISNEKLFF.

For this clone: The sample holds other DNA sequences that translate to the same CDR3. The chain employs TRBV19 and TRBJ1-5, with D perhaps TRBD1 (6 bases). V lost 3 bases and J lost 4, with 7 bases in between. CDR1 and CDR2 (germline): LNHDA, SQIVND (reference sequence). The CDR3 sequence is 13 residues long. This CDR3 is CASSIRGNQPQHF. The CDR3 DNA sequence: TGTGCCAGTAGTATCAGGGGTAATCAGCCCCAGCATTTT.

The V and J genes are TRBV7-2 and TRBJ2-7; the D is unclear. Trimming pared 1 base from V and 3 bases from J, leaving 10 bases between. Germline lookup yields CDR1 SGHTA and CDR2 FQGNSA. CDR3 size: 14 residues. The CDR3 spells CASSLDGLNYEQYF. The CDR3 DNA reads as TGTGCCAGCAGCTTAGATGGTCTAAACTACGAGCAGTACTTC.

The J gene is TRBJ1-6, the V gene TRBV7-9, with no clear D. The V end lost 5 bases, the J end lost 13 bases, and 18 bases lay between the germline ends. Germline-derived CDR1 and CDR2 are SEHNR and FQNEAQ (reference sequence). This CDR3 region has 14 residues. CDR3 residues: CASSGSFSSLPLHF. The CDR3 nucleotides read TGTGCCAGCAGCGGGTCTTTTTCTAGCTTGCCCCTCCACTTT.

The rearrangement joins TRBV19 to TRBJ2-7; TRBD1 matches at 12 bases. Looked up from germline, CDR1 is LNHDA and CDR2 is SQIVND (reference sequence). This CDR3 is 19 amino acids long. Trimming cost V 6 bases and J 0 bases; bases outside gene matches: 15. The CDR3 nucleotides read TGTGCCAGTAGCACCAACCGGGACAGGGGGCTTTACAGCTCCTACGAGCAGTACTTC. Its translation: CASSTNRDRGLYSSYEQYF.